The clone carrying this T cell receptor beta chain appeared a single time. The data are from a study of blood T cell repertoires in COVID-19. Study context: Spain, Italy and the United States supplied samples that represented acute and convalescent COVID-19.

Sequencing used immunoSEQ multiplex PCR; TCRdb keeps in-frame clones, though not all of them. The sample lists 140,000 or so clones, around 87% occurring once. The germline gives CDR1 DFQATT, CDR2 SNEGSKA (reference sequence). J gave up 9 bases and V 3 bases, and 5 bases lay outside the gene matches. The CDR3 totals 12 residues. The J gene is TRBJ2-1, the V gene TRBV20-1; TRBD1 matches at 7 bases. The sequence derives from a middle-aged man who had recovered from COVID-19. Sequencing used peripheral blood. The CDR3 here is CSASRTGAEQFF. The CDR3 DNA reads TGCAGTGCTAGTCGAACAGGGGCTGAGCAGTTCTTC.